Below are 8 T cell receptor beta chains sequenced from a single sample in a study of T cell changes during pregnancy in multiple sclerosis. The protocol was immunoSEQ multiplex PCR, while the TCRdb copy is restricted to in-frame clones and leaves out a portion. The data hold 70,000 to 95,000 clones, with 80% to 95% observed a single time. The source was peripheral blood, collected in the first trimester of pregnancy. The receptors come from a female donor with multiple sclerosis, enrolled in a pregnancy study.

The CDR3: CASSPRQPLNTGELFF. The CDR3 coding sequence is TGTGCCAGCAGCCCAAGACAGCCGTTGAACACCGGGGAGCTGTTTTTT. The V call is TRBV7-9, the J call TRBJ2-2, with D possibly TRBD1 on 5 matching bases. This CDR3 region has 16 residues. Germline V gene sequence: CDR1 SEHNR, CDR2 FQNEAQ (reference sequence). V lost 5 bases and J lost 1, with 14 bases in between.

This chain joins TRBV7-9 and TRBJ2-1, with a possible D match to TRBD2 (5 bases). V was shortened by 0 bases and J by 8 bases, with 17 bases between the two germline ends. This CDR3 comprises 16 residues. Germline V gene sequence: CDR1 SEHNR, CDR2 FQNEAQ (reference sequence). Here the CDR3 reads CASSLARTDPGDEQFF. The CDR3 DNA sequence: TGTGCCAGCAGCTTAGCGCGGACGGATCCCGGGGATGAGCAGTTCTTC. Full variable domain (remainder filled in from reference TRBV7-9 and TRBJ2-1): DTGVSQNPRHKITKRGQNVTFRCDPISEHNRLYWYRQTLGQGPEFLTYFQNEAQLEKSRLLSDRFSAERPKGSFSTLEIQRTEQGDSAMYLCASSLARTDPGDEQFFGPGTRLTVL.

The chain has TRBV6-6 and TRBJ1-5; TRBD1 might be the D (6 bases). V lost 0 bases and J 4 bases, leaving 13 bases between the germline ends. The CDR3 length is 16 residues. CDR1 is MNHNY, CDR2 SVGAGI, per germline (reference sequence). The DNA for the CDR3 is TGTGCCAGCAGTTACTCCCTACAGGGATTAAATCAGCCCCAGCATTTT. Protein: CASSYSLQGLNQPQHF.

DNA for the CDR3: TGTGCCAGTAGTATGGGGGACAGGGACCAGCCCCAGCATTTT. Protein product: CASSMGDRDQPQHF. V usage is TRBV19 and J usage is TRBJ1-5; TRBD1 matches 9 bases. Germline loops: CDR1 LNHDA, CDR2 SQIVND (reference sequence). Germline trimming cut 3 bases from V and 7 bases from J; bases unmatched to any gene: 4. The CDR3 length is 14 residues. The full variable domain, with the rest looked up from reference TRBV19 and TRBJ1-5, is DGGITQSPKYLFRKEGQNVTLSCEQNLNHDAMYWYRQDPGQGLRLIYYSQIVNDFQKGDIAEGYSVSREKKESFPLTVTSAQKNPTAFYLCASSMGDRDQPQHFGDGTRLSIL.

The genes are TRBV6-5 and TRBJ2-2; D not resolved. The germline V gene has CDR1 MNHEY and CDR2 SVGAGI. This CDR3 contains 15 residues. V was clipped by 7 bases and J by 1 base, with 13 bases between them. The CDR3: CASISSTKNTGELFF. The CDR3 DNA reads as TGTGCCAGCATTTCGTCGACAAAGAACACCGGGGAGCTGTTTTTT.

This chain uses TRBV6-6 with TRBJ1-2; TRBD1 matches 8 bases. After removal of 0 bases from V and 3 bases from J, the junction contained 6 bases not matched to a gene. Germline loops: CDR1 MNHNY, CDR2 SVGAGI (reference sequence). The CDR3 runs to 16 residues. The CDR3 DNA follows: TGTGCCAGCAGTTACTCAGGACAGGGAGGGTACTATGGCTACACCTTC. Amino acids: CASSYSGQGGYYGYTF.

J is TRBJ1-2 and V is TRBV5-1; TRBD1 matches at 7 bases. V gave up 4 bases and J gave up 5 bases; unmatched junction bases: 8. The V gene's germline CDR1 is SGHRS and CDR2 YFSETQ. This CDR3 is 14 amino acids long. The CDR3 nucleotides are TGCGCCAGCAGCCCTGACAGGGTTCGGTATGGCTACACCTTC. Encoded protein: CASSPDRVRYGYTF. Full variable domain (missing parts from reference TRBV5-1 and TRBJ1-2): KAGVTQTPRYLIKTRGQQVTLSCSPISGHRSVSWYQQTPGQGLQFLFEYFSETQRNKGNFPGRFSGRQFSNSRSEMNVSTLELGDSALYLCASSPDRVRYGYTFGSGTRLTVV.

V gene TRBV9 combines with J gene TRBJ1-2, with a tentative D call TRBD1 (6 bases). Per the germline V gene, CDR1 is SGDLS and CDR2 is YYNGEE. The CDR3 loop spans 15 amino acids. V was shortened by 4 bases and J by 3 bases, with 16 bases between the two germline ends. CDR3 protein: CASSSQVDSHYGYTF. The CDR3 DNA reads TGTGCCAGCAGCTCACAGGTGGACAGCCACTATGGCTACACCTTC.